Given below is one T cell receptor beta chain in context. Its antigen is still unknown. This record comes from a study of cytomegalovirus exposure and HLA in healthy donors. Both 60 Vbeta primers and 13 Jbeta primers went into the PCR. As originally analysed: Around 10 million of the about 80 million unique TCR beta chains counted in a later analysis were shared. Profiled with immunoSEQ multiplex PCR; TCRdb holds only in-frame clones, not every one. V, J and clone size are those of that table, while D and trimming were read from the DNA. The sample has about 150,000 clones; approximately 80% are singletons. Broader study findings: Researchers catalogued over 150 TCR beta chains as cytomegalovirus-associated. There were a few CMV-associated chains whose specificity for CMV antigens was confirmed in vitro.

Sample: PBMCs. This clonotype was obtained from a woman aged 40 to 50 in good health and CMV-seropositive.

The CDR3 DNA reads as TGTGCCAGCAGTTTATCAGAGGGCACTGAAGCTTTCTTT. Its translation: CASSLSEGTEAFF. The chain has TRBV27 and TRBJ1-1, with D unresolved. Per the germline V gene, CDR1 is MNHEY and CDR2 is SMNVEV (reference sequence). This CDR3 comprises 13 residues. Trimming cost V 0 bases and J 4 bases, with 6 bases left between them.